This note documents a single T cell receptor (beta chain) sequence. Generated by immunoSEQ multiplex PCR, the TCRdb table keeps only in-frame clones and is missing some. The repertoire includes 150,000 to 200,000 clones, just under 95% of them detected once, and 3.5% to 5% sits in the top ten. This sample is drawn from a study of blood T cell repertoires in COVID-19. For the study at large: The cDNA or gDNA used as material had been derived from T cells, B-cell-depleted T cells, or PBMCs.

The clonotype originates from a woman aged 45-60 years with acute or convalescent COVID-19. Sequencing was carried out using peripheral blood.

The CDR3 DNA reads TGTGCCAGTAGTGGGAGACTGTTCACAGATACGCAGTATTTT. Protein sequence: CASSGRLFTDTQYF. The rearrangement uses TRBV19 and TRBJ2-3; perhaps TRBD2 as D (5 bases). V shed 5 bases and J shed 2 bases, with 11 bases lying between them. CDR3 size: 14 residues. Germline values: CDR1 LNHDA, CDR2 SQIVND (reference sequence).